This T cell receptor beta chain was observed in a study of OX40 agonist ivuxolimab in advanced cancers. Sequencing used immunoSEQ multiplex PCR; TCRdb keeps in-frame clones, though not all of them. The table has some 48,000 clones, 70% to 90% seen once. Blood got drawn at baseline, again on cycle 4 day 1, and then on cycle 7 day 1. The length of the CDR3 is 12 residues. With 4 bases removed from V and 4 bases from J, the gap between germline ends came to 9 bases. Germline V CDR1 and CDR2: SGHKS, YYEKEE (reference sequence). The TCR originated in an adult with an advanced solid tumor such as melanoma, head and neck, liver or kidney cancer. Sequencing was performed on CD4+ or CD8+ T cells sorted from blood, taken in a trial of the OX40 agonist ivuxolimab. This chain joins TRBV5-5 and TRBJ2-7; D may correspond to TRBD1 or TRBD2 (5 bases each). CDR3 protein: CASSAGTYEQYF. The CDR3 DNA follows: TGTGCCAGCAGCGCCGGGACGTACGAGCAGTACTTC.